The source of this T cell receptor (beta chain) is a study of cytomegalovirus exposure and HLA in healthy donors (dated by TCRdb to 2016 to 2017). About the study as a whole: An earlier analysis of about 560 of the donors reported about 300 Gb of sequence data and about 120 million unique TCR beta sequences obtained from about 170 million T cells. Rather than using new phenotypic data, the later analysis identified candidate immune exposures from TCR beta sequences and from how often those sequences occurred across donors. The study used immunosequencing to profile the T cell repertoires of under 700 subjects and linked those repertoires to cytomegalovirus serostatus. Along with the 666-subject first cohort, a separate validation cohort of about 110 different subjects was used. To predict cytomegalovirus infection status, the study combined high-throughput TCR immunosequencing, statistical association of individual TCRs with disease status, and machine learning. An early release that covered some 640 HLA-typed donors contained approximately 300 gigabases of sequencing data and around 80 million unique TCR sequences. Among 300 to 450 genotyped donors of the cohort, an average of 235,054 unique TCR beta nucleotide sequences were sequenced per donor, roughly 18% of them non-productive. Donor age, sex, ethnicity and CMV serostatus were compiled together with the repertoire data. The study aimed to test whether signatures of past pathogen exposure could be identified by cataloging public T cell receptors. A later analysis re-examined previously published TCR beta repertoires from around 670 donors and added high-resolution HLA genotyping to investigate patterns of TCR occurrence. A handful of DR-DQ haplotypes were handled as single units for association and clustering because linkage in the cohort was strong. An earlier analysis of roughly 600 of the donors used high-throughput TCR beta sequencing to judge whether each TCR beta V gene segment behaved as functional or pseudogenic. Of the approximately 400 genotyped donors, 65% to 90% fell in the genetic ancestry cluster associated with self-reported Caucasian donors. Every repertoire in the discovery cohort had been generated on one and the same sequencing platform. Class I and class II HLA loci were covered by the typing at four-digit resolution. The number of typed donors differed by locus: roughly 629-640 for A, B, C, DRB1 and DQB1; some 500 for DQA1; fewer than 610 for DPA1; and roughly 470 for DPB1. A later genetic analysis took genome-wide SNP genotypes for about 55% of the 666 donors and used that subset as a discovery cohort. General findings and caveats noted by the study authors: Sequencing depth was assumed to be roughly uniform across donors in the presence/absence analyses, though that assumption may not hold. Strong co-occurrence of HLA alleles, especially DR and DQ, made assigning TCR associations to individual alleles difficult. For the cohort, immune exposure information was limited to CMV serostatus. Most TCR sequences were seen in very few donors, while some public TCRs were found in many individuals. In the study, some 180 TCR beta chains were listed as associated with cytomegalovirus. According to a later analysis, TCR association rates differed among HLA loci, with DRB1 alleles showing the most associated TCRs and HLA-C alleles showing the fewest. Three of the identified cytomegalovirus-associated TCR beta chains were confirmed in vitro to be specific for cytomegalovirus antigens. An earlier analysis of some 560 of the donors showed that most TCR beta V segments appeared in productive rearrangements either about 87% or about 30% of the time, which broadly matched IMGT annotations. The 87-base-pair reads could not distinguish some IMGT-functional V segments, including TRBV6-2 and TRBV6-3, so those segments were excluded. At a false discovery rate of 0.05, a later analysis linked fewer than 20,000 TCR beta sequences to specific HLA alleles. A later analysis found that HLA-associated TCR beta chains were more clonally expanded and had lower generation probabilities than equally common non-associated chains. The sequencing pipeline was judged likely to have produced a cluster of highly shared sequence variants as a technical artifact. Because HLA typing was missing for some donors at each locus, association tests included only the typed subset. Most CMV-associated TCR beta chains appeared to be HLA-restricted in a later analysis, and the HLA associations seemed to be driven largely by CMV exposure. According to a later genetic analysis, donors in an Asian-associated ancestry cluster had fewer N-insertions in productive TCRs than the roughly 660-donor mean. A further reported finding was that TCR beta sequences accurately predicted the HLA-A and HLA-B alleles for most subjects in the first cohort. In both the original and validation cohorts, the classifier was reported to diagnose cytomegalovirus status with high specificity and sensitivity. Correlated functional status among segregating V segments might reflect linkage disequilibrium, but an unknown experimental factor could not be ruled out. According to the authors, the approach could potentially be generalized to other disease states and immunological phenotypes. The cohort was sequenced for TCR beta chains only, and without alpha or paired-chain data the features that could be detected were limited. Because counts were too low, some 17 rarely observed V segments, including chromosome 9 orphons, were excluded from the earlier analysis of several hundred of the donors. An association between a missense DCLRE1C variant and V-gene and J-gene trimming of TCR beta chains was found in a later genetic analysis and replicated in an independent cohort. A later analysis reported that several top co-occurrence clusters appeared linked to parvovirus B19, influenza, CMV and Epstein-Barr virus.

The library came from the immunoSEQ multiplex PCR assay. For the multiplex PCR, a mixture combining 60 forward primers for TCR Vbeta segments and 13 reverse primers for TCR Jbeta segments was used. Amplification of the CDR3 region of rearranged TCR beta genes was performed with a multiplex PCR assay on genomic DNA. Amplified TCR beta libraries were sequenced as 87-base-pair reads on the Illumina HiSeq System. As for the original processing: In a later analysis, tens of millions of unique TCR beta chains were counted across the 500 to 700 repertoires, and about 10 million of these chains were shared by at least two donors. Raw reads were error-corrected and collapsed into unique sequences with a nearest-neighbor algorithm that merged closely related sequences to remove PCR and sequencing errors. Alignment of CDR3 sequences to IMGT reference sequences was used to assign V, D and J gene segments. For a sequence to be retained, a match of at least six nucleotides to both a V gene segment and a J gene segment was required. A rearrangement counted as productive if the CDR3 had no stop codons and remained in frame with V and J, and every other rearrangement counted as non-productive. Following IMGT convention, CDR3 was defined as the stretch from the second conserved V-encoded cysteine up to the conserved J-encoded phenylalanine. The earlier analysis of 500 to 600 of the donors excluded sequences that lacked an unambiguous match to a single V gene segment. An earlier analysis of a few hundred of the donors called V segments functional above 56.7% productive rearrangements and segregating when the between-donor standard deviation exceeded 5%. To diagnose cytomegalovirus status from the catalog of TCR beta chain sequences, a statistical classification framework was built. A later analysis assigned V and J genes by comparing TCR nucleotide sequences with IMGT/GENE-DB human TR gene sequences. A later analysis assigned CDR3 sequences and most-parsimonious VDJ recombination scenarios with the TCRdist pipeline. In a later analysis, every TCR beta chain was defined by the combination of its CDR3 amino acid sequence and its V-gene family, and reads without a unique V-gene family were dropped. In a later analysis, some 600 highly shared, low-generation-probability nucleotide sequences were removed to address suspected cross-contamination and a sequencing artifact. In a later analysis, a clonal expansion index was calculated for each public chain from normalized within-repertoire ranks of inferred template counts. In a later analysis, generation probabilities were computed with a VDJ recombination model fitted to out-of-frame rearrangements, and the resulting probabilities were checked against IGoR. Hypergeometric tests were used in a later analysis to score TCR-TCR, TCR-HLA and TCR-CMV co-occurrence, with a repertoire-size bias correction applied to the TCR pairs. To estimate false discovery rates, a later analysis permuted the HLA or CMV assignments 20 times. A later analysis grouped co-occurring TCRs with DBSCAN, adding TCRdist sequence similarity when clustering within HLA-allele-positive subsets. Repertoires with fewer than 30,000 or more than 120,000 public chains, plus five repertoires with anomalous nucleotide sharing, were excluded from co-occurrence clustering. In TCRdb, the immuneACCESS table is reduced to in-frame sequences with V and J assigned. These tables do not hold every clone; where another copy was compared, an unresolved V gene accounts for under half, and the others remain unexplained. V, J and clone size reflect that table, while D and trimming were determined from the DNA. The sample data list 85,000 to 130,000 clones, and approximately 76% of these were observed just once. The top ten clonotypes cover about 5.4% of the sample.

The trim is 3 bases for V and 4 bases for J, with a gap of 8 bases between the germline ends. The CDR3 holds 13 amino acids from the cysteine to the phenylalanine. Solely the CDR3 DNA is kept, with 39 bases framed from the first base. From a lookup of the germline V gene, CDR1 and CDR2 are SGDLS and YYNGEE. With respect to this clone: Its antigen specificity is not known. Base qualities were left out, and no much larger clone turns up one base away.

In total, just over 650 healthy bone marrow donors made up the cohort. At the time of sampling, every cohort member was nominally healthy, though immune exposures that went unrecorded were likely present. The donor tested CMV seropositive and was one of the 289 seropositive cohort members. A peripheral blood sample was provided by each donor, and peripheral blood mononuclear cells were used for TCR beta sequencing. The Qiagen DNeasy Blood Extraction Kit was used to extract genomic DNA from the blood cell samples. What was sequenced was PBMCs. The TCR was taken from a woman younger than 30 in good health and CMV-seropositive. This sequence uses TRBV9 and TRBJ2-1, with no reliable assignment of the D segment. The CDR3 protein is CASSGRGYNEQFF. The base sequence is TGTGCCAGCAGCGGGAGAGGATACAATGAGCAGTTCTTC.